Presented here are 10 T cell receptor beta chains from one specimen sequenced in a study of T cell changes during pregnancy in multiple sclerosis. This table comes from immunoSEQ multiplex PCR, and its TCRdb copy is limited to in-frame clones, with some not included. The data contain just under 35,000 clones, roughly 88% of them singletons. The sequencing used peripheral blood, collected in the second trimester of pregnancy. The receptor set was obtained from a female donor in good health, enrolled as a control in a pregnancy study.

The gene calls are TRBV27 and TRBJ2-2; 8 positions agree with TRBD1. The CDR3 loop spans 15 amino acids. The V and J ends lost 5 bases and 2 bases, in that order; junction bases with no gene match: 4. Germline V gene data show CDR1 as MNHEY and CDR2 as SMNVEV (reference sequence). The CDR3 nucleotides read TGTGCCAGCAGTACACAGGGGGTTAACACCGGGGAGCTGTTTTTT. Its protein product is CASSTQGVNTGELFF.

The chain combines TRBV7-9 with TRBJ1-5; no clear D gene. The V end lost 5 bases, the J end lost 2 bases, and 13 bases lay between the germline ends. The CDR3 totals 15 residues. In germline, CDR1 is SEHNR, CDR2 FQNEAQ (reference sequence). The CDR3 region is CASSPGLGGNQPQHF. CDR3 nucleotides: TGTGCCAGCAGCCCCGGCCTGGGCGGCAATCAGCCCCAGCATTTT.

The chain carries TRBV7-8 and TRBJ1-5; tentatively, D is TRBD1 (6 bases). This CDR3 comprises 13 residues. The germline gives CDR1 SGHVS, CDR2 FQNEAQ. With 5 bases removed from V and 5 bases from J, the gap between germline ends came to 10 bases. In nucleotides, the CDR3 is TGTGCCAGCAGCCCCAGGGGCCATCAGCCCCAGCATTTT. Protein sequence: CASSPRGHQPQHF.

CDR3 amino acids: CASSLASNQPQHF. For the CDR3, the DNA is TGTGCCAGCAGCTTAGCGAGCAATCAGCCCCAGCATTTT. The V gene is TRBV11-2, the J gene TRBJ1-5; D unresolved. Germline CDR1 is SGHAT and CDR2 is FQNNGV. V lost 1 base and J lost 1, with 2 bases in between. The CDR3 consists of 13 residues.

J is TRBJ2-1 and V is TRBV9; TRBD2 matches 10 bases. The CDR3 runs 13 residues. V was clipped by 2 bases and J by 9 bases; unmatched bases: 2. The V gene's germline CDR1 is SGDLS and CDR2 YYNGEE. The CDR3 nucleotides read TGTGCCAGCAGCGTTCCTAGCGGGAGTGAGCAGTTCTTC. Amino acid sequence: CASSVPSGSEQFF.

The chain combines TRBV7-8 with TRBJ2-3; 7 bases map to TRBD1. Trimming at V came to 2 bases and at J to 3 bases, leaving 8 bases not matched to a gene. CDR3 length: 16 residues. From germline, CDR1 is SGHVS and CDR2 FQNEAQ. CDR3 region: CASSLRGLSGTDTQYF. The CDR3 DNA is TGTGCCAGCAGCTTAAGGGGGCTAAGTGGGACAGATACGCAGTATTTT.

A remark on this clone: This same CDR3 is encoded by further DNA sequences in the sample. V usage is TRBV28 and J usage is TRBJ2-6, with D possibly being TRBD1 (5 bases). The germline V and J ends were trimmed by 2 bases and 0 bases, with 8 bases remaining between them. The V gene's germline CDR1 is MDHEN and CDR2 SYDVKM. There are 16 residues in the CDR3. CDR3 loop: CASSLTTVSGANVLTF. CDR3 DNA: TGTGCCAGCAGTTTAACGACAGTCTCTGGGGCCAACGTCCTGACTTTC.

V is TRBV5-1 and J is TRBJ1-2, with D perhaps matching TRBD1 (6 bases). The CDR3 loop spans 14 amino acids. CDR1 and CDR2 from the germline V gene are SGHRS and YFSETQ. The V and J ends lost 4 bases and 3 bases respectively, with 13 bases between them. This CDR3 is CASSLNREHYGYTF. CDR3 coding DNA: TGCGCCAGCAGCCTGAACAGGGAACACTATGGCTACACCTTC.

This clone has only one observation. The J gene is TRBJ2-2, the V gene TRBV5-4, with D possibly matching TRBD1 (5 bases). CDR3 length: 13 amino acids. Looked up from germline, CDR1 is SGHNT and CDR2 is YYREEE (reference sequence). Trimming pared 6 bases from V and 4 bases from J, leaving 10 bases between. CDR3 sequence: CASNNQGTGELFF. For the CDR3, the DNA is TGTGCCAGCAACAACCAGGGCACCGGGGAGCTGTTTTTT. Combining the CDR3 with reference TRBV5-4 and TRBJ2-2 gives the whole variable domain ETGVTQSPTHLIKTRGQQVTLRCSSQSGHNTVSWYQQALGQGPQFIFQYYREEENGRGNFPPRFSGLQFPNYSSELNVNALELDDSALYLCASNNQGTGELFFGEGSRLTVL.

V gene TRBV19 combines with J gene TRBJ1-1, with D unresolved. Germline V gene lookup returns CDR1 LNHDA and CDR2 SQIVND (reference sequence). This CDR3 has 13 residues. V gave up 2 bases and J gave up 5 bases, with 9 bases separating them. This CDR3 is CASSILTRTEAFF. The DNA for the CDR3 is TGTGCCAGTAGTATACTGACGAGGACTGAAGCTTTCTTT.